The entry below describes one T cell receptor (beta chain). Each PCR replicate from the sorted subsets contained around 200 ng DNA, which is 30,000 or so T cell genomes. TCRdb's copy holds only in-frame clones and misses some; the assay was immunoSEQ multiplex PCR. This table has approximately 2,300,000 clones, under 95% appearing once. This record belongs to a study of shared clonotypes between healthy human individuals. The origin of this receptor is a man in his late teens or twenties in good health. Some clones in this sample may be carry-over from other donors' samples. Sequences were obtained from naive CD4+ T cells from PBMCs. Regarding subset: CD45RA+ positively selected.

CDR3: CASSARRGETTTQTQYF. Written as DNA, the CDR3 is TGTGCCAGCAGTGCCCGGAGGGGGGAAACTACGACTCAGACCCAGTACTTC. The J gene is TRBJ2-5, the V gene TRBV6-1; D is perhaps TRBD1 or TRBD2 (6 bases each). This CDR3 contains 17 residues. The germline CDR1 and CDR2 sequences are MNHNS and SASEGT. Trimming left V 4 bases short and J 6 bases short, with 24 bases between.